This T cell receptor (beta chain) was sequenced during a study of OX40 agonist ivuxolimab in advanced cancers. Study-level information: Partial responses were achieved by three patients, one with hepatocellular carcinoma and two with cutaneous melanoma. Study-level results: Certain nonresponders likewise exhibited a low normalized T-cell clonal expansion.

Data came from immunoSEQ multiplex PCR; TCRdb stores just in-frame clones and leaves some out. The data contain over 40,000 clones, about 80% of them singletons. Concerning this clone itself: Its antigen is undetermined.

Blood samples were obtained at baseline, cycle 4 day 1, and cycle 7 day 1. The clonotype originates from an adult with an advanced solid tumor such as melanoma, head and neck, liver or kidney cancer. This specimen was CD4+ or CD8+ T cells sorted from blood, taken in a trial of the OX40 agonist ivuxolimab.

CDR3 in amino acids: CASSPGGGWTEAFF. The CDR3 region has the DNA TGTGCCAGCAGCCCCGGGGGGGGCTGGACTGAAGCTTTCTTT. This chain connects TRBV7-9 to TRBJ1-1, with TRBD1 as a possible D gene (6 bases). With 5 bases removed from V and 5 bases from J, the gap between germline ends came to 15 bases. Germline assignment: CDR1 SEHNR and CDR2 FQNEAQ (reference sequence). This CDR3 has 14 amino acids.